These T cell receptor beta chains were read from a single sample in a study of CD8+ T cells in alopecia areata. Assay: immunoSEQ multiplex PCR; the TCRdb copy retains only in-frame clones and omits some. The data hold about 110,000 clones, with about 60% observed a single time. The sample in question was CD8+ T cells sorted from blood, obtained at week 24, from a patient treated with tofacitinib. The receptors come from a human donor with alopecia areata. CDR3s include the opening cysteine and the closing phenylalanine or tryptophan. A D gene is named only where the DNA matches it firmly. Rows may omit the clone size; those that give it use once, few, many or a size class.

v_call: TRBV6-5
clone_size: NA
j_call: TRBJ1-2
d_call: TRBD1
cdr3_nt: TGTGCCAGCAGTTACTCGCCGGGACAGGGGGCCTATGGCTACACCTTC
cdr3_aa: CASSYSPGQGAYGYTF

v_call: TRBV7-2
clone_size: few
j_call: TRBJ1-1
d_call: NA
cdr3_nt: TGTGCCAGCAGCCCCGGGGGGAACACTGAAGCTTTCTTT
cdr3_aa: CASSPGGNTEAFF

v_call: TRBV30
clone_size: NA
j_call: TRBJ2-3
d_call: NA
cdr3_nt: TGTGCCTGGAGTGTGAGTAGCCGGGGTACGCAGTATTTT
cdr3_aa: CAWSVSSRGTQYF

v_call: TRBV7-8
clone_size: NA
j_call: TRBJ1-2
d_call: NA
cdr3_nt: TGTGCCAGTACCGGGACTTCCCTCGAAGCTAACTATGGCTACACCTTC
cdr3_aa: CASTGTSLEANYGYTF

v_call: TRBV7-8
clone_size: NA
j_call: TRBJ2-3
d_call: TRBD1
cdr3_nt: TGTGCCAGCAGCCCCGCGGACAGGCCGAGCACAGATACGCAGTATTTT
cdr3_aa: CASSPADRPSTDTQYF

v_call: TRBV7-2
clone_size: NA
j_call: TRBJ2-7
d_call: NA
cdr3_nt: TGTGCCAGCAGCTTATGGGTGGGGTACGAGCAGTACTTC
cdr3_aa: CASSLWVGYEQYF

v_call: TRBV5-1
clone_size: NA
j_call: TRBJ2-1
d_call: NA
cdr3_nt: TGCGCCAGCAGCGCTAAGCGGGCCCCGAGGGATGAGCAGTTCTTC
cdr3_aa: CASSAKRAPRDEQFF

v_call: TRBV4-1
clone_size: few
j_call: TRBJ2-2
d_call: NA
cdr3_nt: TGCGCCAGCAGCCAAGATATCGAAGAGGGAGAGTTTTTT
cdr3_aa: CASSQDIEEGEFF

v_call: TRBV5-1
clone_size: NA
j_call: TRBJ2-7
d_call: NA
cdr3_nt: TGCGCCAGCAGCCATCCCGACACAGGTGCCTACGAGCAGTACTTC
cdr3_aa: CASSHPDTGAYEQYF

v_call: TRBV2
clone_size: NA
j_call: TRBJ1-5
d_call: NA
cdr3_nt: TGTGCCAGCAGTGTGGAGGGAACCAATCAGCCCCAGCATTTT
cdr3_aa: CASSVEGTNQPQHF

v_call: TRBV6-5
clone_size: once
j_call: TRBJ2-7
d_call: NA
cdr3_nt: TGTGCCAGCAGTTACTCGAACAGTGCAGACTACGAGCAGTACTTC
cdr3_aa: CASSYSNSADYEQYF

v_call: TRBV7-7
clone_size: NA
j_call: TRBJ2-5
d_call: TRBD2
cdr3_nt: TGTGCTAGCAGCTCCGTAGCGGGGGGGCACGAGACCCAGTACTTC
cdr3_aa: CASSSVAGGHETQYF

v_call: TRBV7-9
clone_size: NA
j_call: TRBJ1-1
d_call: NA
cdr3_nt: TGTGCCAGCAGCTTTCTCAGGGATGCTTTCTTT
cdr3_aa: CASSFLRDAFF

v_call: TRBV27
clone_size: NA
j_call: TRBJ2-5
d_call: TRBD1
cdr3_nt: TGTGCCAGCAGTTTCAACAGGGGGCTCGAGACCCAGTACTTC
cdr3_aa: CASSFNRGLETQYF

v_call: TRBV27
clone_size: NA
j_call: TRBJ2-1
d_call: NA
cdr3_nt: TGTGCCAGCAGCAGACAGGTCTCCTACAATGAGCAGTTCTTC
cdr3_aa: CASSRQVSYNEQFF

v_call: TRBV27
clone_size: few
j_call: TRBJ2-1
d_call: TRBD1
cdr3_nt: TGTGCCAGCAGTTTAGGACAGGGAGGTGAGCAGTTCTTC
cdr3_aa: CASSLGQGGEQFF

v_call: TRBV6-1
clone_size: NA
j_call: TRBJ2-7
d_call: TRBD1
cdr3_nt: TGTGCCAGCAGCCATCCGGGACAGGGATACGAGCAGTACTTC
cdr3_aa: CASSHPGQGYEQYF

v_call: TRBV15
clone_size: NA
j_call: TRBJ1-5
d_call: NA
cdr3_nt: TGTGCCACCAGTCCGACAGAATTTCCTCTCCCCCAGCATTTT
cdr3_aa: CATSPTEFPLPQHF

v_call: TRBV14
clone_size: NA
j_call: TRBJ2-1
d_call: TRBD2
cdr3_nt: TGTGCCAGCAGCGAAGCGGGGGGTTACAATGAGCAGTTCTTC
cdr3_aa: CASSEAGGYNEQFF

v_call: TRBV6-4
clone_size: NA
j_call: TRBJ2-3
d_call: TRBD2
cdr3_nt: TGTGCCAGCAGTGACTCTAGCGGGGAGACAGATACGCAGTATTTT
cdr3_aa: CASSDSSGETDTQYF

v_call: TRBV9
clone_size: NA
j_call: TRBJ2-5
d_call: NA
cdr3_nt: TGTGCCAGCAGCGTAGGTCTCATTGGGCCATGGGGGCAAGAGACCCAGTACTTC
cdr3_aa: CASSVGLIGPWGQETQYF

v_call: TRBV5-6
clone_size: NA
j_call: TRBJ1-1
d_call: NA
cdr3_nt: TGTGCCAGCAGCAACGCGCGCATCGAAGCTTTCTTT
cdr3_aa: CASSNARIEAFF

v_call: TRBV27
clone_size: NA
j_call: TRBJ2-1
d_call: TRBD2
cdr3_nt: TGTGCCAGCAGGGGGACTAGCGGGGTTTCCTACAATGAGCAGTTCTTC
cdr3_aa: CASRGTSGVSYNEQFF

v_call: TRBV6-5
clone_size: few
j_call: TRBJ1-2
d_call: TRBD1
cdr3_nt: TGTGCCAGCAGTTACTCGACGGGACAGATTAACTATGGCTACACCTTC
cdr3_aa: CASSYSTGQINYGYTF

v_call: TRBV7-9
clone_size: NA
j_call: TRBJ1-2
d_call: NA
cdr3_nt: TGTGCCAGCAGCTTTGGTAAAGCTAACTATGGCTACACCTTC
cdr3_aa: CASSFGKANYGYTF

v_call: TRBV29-1
clone_size: few
j_call: TRBJ1-4
d_call: NA
cdr3_nt: TGCAGCGTTGTGGGCAGGGAAGGAGAAAAACTGTTTTTT
cdr3_aa: CSVVGREGEKLFF

v_call: TRBV25-1
clone_size: few
j_call: TRBJ2-5
d_call: TRBD2
cdr3_nt: TGTGCCAGCAGTGAATATGGCGGGGGAGAGACCCAGTACTTC
cdr3_aa: CASSEYGGGETQYF

v_call: TRBV6-1
clone_size: few
j_call: TRBJ1-3
d_call: TRBD1
cdr3_nt: TGTGCCAGCAGCGAGGGGACAGGGGGCGGAAACACCATATATTTT
cdr3_aa: CASSEGTGGGNTIYF

v_call: TRBV9
clone_size: few
j_call: TRBJ1-1
d_call: TRBD1
cdr3_nt: TGTGCCAGCAGCGAGGGGACAGGGGATGGCACTGAAGCTTTCTTT
cdr3_aa: CASSEGTGDGTEAFF

v_call: TRBV6-6
clone_size: NA
j_call: TRBJ2-6
d_call: NA
cdr3_nt: TGTGCCAGCAGTCCCTGGGACTCTGGGGCCAACGTCCTGACTTTC
cdr3_aa: CASSPWDSGANVLTF

v_call: TRBV5-4
clone_size: NA
j_call: TRBJ2-5
d_call: NA
cdr3_nt: TGTGCCAGCAGCTTGGACCAACAAGAGACCCAGTACTTC
cdr3_aa: CASSLDQQETQYF

v_call: TRBV15
clone_size: NA
j_call: TRBJ1-1
d_call: NA
cdr3_nt: TGTGCCACCAGCAGAGTGAAGGGAGAGGAAGCTTTCTTT
cdr3_aa: CATSRVKGEEAFF

v_call: TRBV29-1
clone_size: NA
j_call: TRBJ2-2
d_call: NA
cdr3_nt: TGCAGCGTTGACACACCTAACACCGGGGAGCTGTTTTTT
cdr3_aa: CSVDTPNTGELFF

v_call: TRBV6-1
clone_size: NA
j_call: TRBJ2-7
d_call: TRBD2
cdr3_nt: TGTGCCAGCAGTGAGTCGACTAGCGGGCCATACGAGCAGTACTTC
cdr3_aa: CASSESTSGPYEQYF

v_call: TRBV5-1
clone_size: few
j_call: TRBJ1-1
d_call: NA
cdr3_nt: TGCGCCAGCAGCTTGCGCTCATCAGGGAACACTGAAGCTTTCTTT
cdr3_aa: CASSLRSSGNTEAFF

v_call: TRBV4-2
clone_size: NA
j_call: TRBJ2-7
d_call: TRBD1
cdr3_nt: TGTGCCAGCAGCCCCAGGGGACAGGACGGCGAGCAGTACTTC
cdr3_aa: CASSPRGQDGEQYF

v_call: TRBV5-1
clone_size: NA
j_call: TRBJ1-1
d_call: NA
cdr3_nt: TGCGCCAGCAGCTTGGCAGATGTGGGATTCACTGAAGCTTTCTTT
cdr3_aa: CASSLADVGFTEAFF

v_call: TRBV9
clone_size: once
j_call: TRBJ2-2
d_call: TRBD2
cdr3_nt: TGTGCCAGCAGCGTATCGCTAGCGGGGGCCGGGGAGCTGTTTTTT
cdr3_aa: CASSVSLAGAGELFF

v_call: TRBV7-9
clone_size: NA
j_call: TRBJ2-1
d_call: TRBD1
cdr3_nt: TGTGCCAGCAGCCGACAGGGGCGCAACGAGGATGAGCAGTTCTTC
cdr3_aa: CASSRQGRNEDEQFF

v_call: TRBV6-1
clone_size: NA
j_call: TRBJ1-1
d_call: TRBD1
cdr3_nt: TGTGCCAGCGAGGATATAGGACAGGGGGACACTGAAGCTTTCTTT
cdr3_aa: CASEDIGQGDTEAFF

v_call: TRBV2
clone_size: NA
j_call: TRBJ2-1
d_call: NA
cdr3_nt: TGTGCCAGCAGTGAAGCGCCCACCGATCCCGACAGGCTGATATTTGAGCAGTTCTTC
cdr3_aa: CASSEAPTDPDRLIFEQFF

v_call: TRBV29-1
clone_size: NA
j_call: TRBJ1-3
d_call: NA
cdr3_nt: TGCAGCGCGGCGGCGGACACCATATATTTT
cdr3_aa: CSAAADTIYF

v_call: TRBV27
clone_size: NA
j_call: TRBJ2-4
d_call: NA
cdr3_nt: TGTGCCAGCAGTCCTTGGGGGGTGTCTCAGGGTCTGAGGAACATTCAGTACTTC
cdr3_aa: CASSPWGVSQGLRNIQYF

v_call: TRBV6-6
clone_size: NA
j_call: TRBJ2-3
d_call: NA
cdr3_nt: TGTGCCAGCAGTCCACATTGGCTTGGCGCCACAGATACGCAGTATTTT
cdr3_aa: CASSPHWLGATDTQYF

v_call: TRBV29-1
clone_size: many
j_call: TRBJ2-7
d_call: NA
cdr3_nt: TGCAGCGTTTGGACTTCCCAATCCTACGAGCAGTACTTC
cdr3_aa: CSVWTSQSYEQYF

v_call: TRBV15
clone_size: NA
j_call: TRBJ2-3
d_call: NA
cdr3_nt: TGTGCCACCAGCAGAGACAGGGGGGGAGATACGCAGTATTTT
cdr3_aa: CATSRDRGGDTQYF

v_call: TRBV30
clone_size: NA
j_call: TRBJ1-1
d_call: TRBD1
cdr3_nt: TGTGCCTGGAGTGTACGACAGGGGGACACTGAAGCTTTCTTT
cdr3_aa: CAWSVRQGDTEAFF

v_call: TRBV6-5
clone_size: NA
j_call: TRBJ2-7
d_call: TRBD1
cdr3_nt: TGTGCCAGCACGGGACAGGGGGTCAACTACGAGCAGTACTTC
cdr3_aa: CASTGQGVNYEQYF

v_call: TRBV7-6
clone_size: NA
j_call: TRBJ1-6
d_call: NA
cdr3_nt: TGTGCCAGCAGGGGGGGACAAGGGCATTCACCCCTCCACTTT
cdr3_aa: CASRGGQGHSPLHF

v_call: TRBV29-1
clone_size: NA
j_call: TRBJ2-2
d_call: NA
cdr3_nt: TGCTTGACAGGAGACACCGGGGAGCTGTTTTTT
cdr3_aa: CLTGDTGELFF

v_call: TRBV7-3
clone_size: NA
j_call: TRBJ2-2
d_call: NA
cdr3_nt: TGTGCCAGCAGCCCCATCGGAGGACCCGGGGAGCTGTTTTTT
cdr3_aa: CASSPIGGPGELFF

v_call: TRBV4-1
clone_size: NA
j_call: TRBJ2-2
d_call: NA
cdr3_nt: TGCGCCAGCAGTGCCAGGGGGGTAGATCACACCGGGGAGCTGTTTTTT
cdr3_aa: CASSARGVDHTGELFF

v_call: TRBV5-6
clone_size: NA
j_call: TRBJ1-2
d_call: NA
cdr3_nt: TGTGCCAGCACCCCGGACGCGGGGGGCGCTTTAATCTATGGCTACACCTTC
cdr3_aa: CASTPDAGGALIYGYTF

v_call: TRBV30
clone_size: NA
j_call: TRBJ2-7
d_call: NA
cdr3_nt: TGTGCCTGGACGACTATTCAGTCGTACGAGCAGTACTTC
cdr3_aa: CAWTTIQSYEQYF

v_call: TRBV5-4
clone_size: NA
j_call: TRBJ2-7
d_call: TRBD2
cdr3_nt: TGTGCCAGCAGCTTGAGCGGGACTGAGCAGTACTTC
cdr3_aa: CASSLSGTEQYF

v_call: TRBV6-5
clone_size: NA
j_call: TRBJ1-2
d_call: TRBD1
cdr3_nt: TGTGCCAGCAGTAGACAGGGGGCCTATGGCTACACCTTC
cdr3_aa: CASSRQGAYGYTF

v_call: TRBV4-2
clone_size: NA
j_call: TRBJ2-7
d_call: NA
cdr3_nt: TGTGCCAGCAGCCATAGGGACACCTCCTACGAGCAGTACTTC
cdr3_aa: CASSHRDTSYEQYF

v_call: TRBV5-6
clone_size: NA
j_call: TRBJ1-6
d_call: NA
cdr3_nt: TGTGCCAGCACCATCACGGGTTCACCCCTCCACTTT
cdr3_aa: CASTITGSPLHF

v_call: TRBV6-5
clone_size: NA
j_call: TRBJ2-5
d_call: NA
cdr3_nt: TGTGCCAGCAGTTACGGAGGGGGAGTACAAGAGACCCAGTACTTC
cdr3_aa: CASSYGGGVQETQYF